This TCR beta chain was identified in a study of blood T cell repertoires in COVID-19. TCRdb's table, derived via immunoSEQ multiplex PCR, lists solely in-frame clones and lacks some. The repertoire holds about 210,000 clones, with over 80% as singletons. With V trimmed by 5 bases and J by 6 bases, 9 bases remained unmatched. This CDR3 comprises 17 residues. Per germline, CDR1 SGHTA and CDR2 FQGNSA. V is TRBV7-2 and J is TRBJ2-3; TRBD2 matches 15 bases. The TCR comes from a woman aged 30 to 39 who had been exposed to COVID-19. Material for sequencing was PBMCs or T cells enriched from blood (not recorded which). CDR3 sequence (DNA): TGTGCCAGCAGCGGCACCGGGACTAGCGGGGGGAGGGATACGCAGTATTTT. This encodes CASSGTGTSGGRDTQYF.